These 17 T cell receptor beta chains originate from one sample sequenced in a study of beta chain features in type 1 diabetes. Every bit of the isolated RNA underwent reverse transcription, so sequencing read expressed TCRB transcripts. Assay used: immunoSEQ multiplex PCR; TCRdb lists only in-frame clones, some missing. Of under 450,000 clones listed, approximately 15% are singletons. The source material was naive CD4+ T cells from blood. Receptor source: a woman aged 18-29 years in good health.

This clone occurred a few times. The chain joins TRBV4-3 to TRBJ1-1, with D perhaps matching TRBD1 (5 bases). Germline V lookup: CDR1 LGHNA, CDR2 YSLEER. The V and J ends lost 4 bases and 4 bases respectively, with 19 bases between them. The CDR3 runs 16 residues. The CDR3, as DNA: TGCGCCAGCAGCCCCTTAGTAGGGCGGGGGATCACTGAAGCTTTCTTT. It codes for CASSPLVGRGITEAFF.

This clone was counted a few times. The gene calls are TRBV5-6 and TRBJ2-1; possible D gene TRBD2, 5 bases. The CDR3 is made up of 15 amino acids. V shed 0 bases and J shed 8 bases, with 15 bases lying between them. Germline V gene data show CDR1 as SGHDT and CDR2 as YYEEEE. The CDR3: CASSLVPPRGDEQFF. DNA of the CDR3: TGTGCCAGCAGCTTGGTCCCTCCTCGGGGAGATGAGCAGTTCTTC.

The chain uses TRBV5-1 and TRBJ2-3; tentative D call: TRBD2 (6 bases). V lost 0 bases and J lost 0, with 8 bases in between. Germline V gene data show CDR1 as SGHRS and CDR2 as YFSETQ. The CDR3 has 15 amino acids. The CDR3 DNA is TGCGCCAGCAGCTTGGGAGGAGGGAGCACAGATACGCAGTATTTT. As protein: CASSLGGGSTDTQYF.

This clone was found a few times. The CDR3 is CASSSWAGKQETQYF. As DNA, the CDR3 is TGTGCCAGCAGTTCGTGGGCAGGGAAACAAGAGACCCAGTACTTC. This chain links TRBV28 with TRBJ2-5; TRBD1 might be the D (5 bases). From germline, CDR1 is MDHEN and CDR2 SYDVKM. This CDR3 spans 15 amino acids. V was trimmed by 4 bases and J by 2 bases, leaving 14 bases between them.

This clone was seen more than once but under ten times. This chain joins TRBV11-2 and TRBJ2-1, with 7 bases aligning to TRBD1. V lost 5 bases, J lost 4 bases, and 8 bases stayed unmatched. CDR1 is SGHAT and CDR2 is FQNNGV in the germline V gene. The CDR3 is 15 residues long. The CDR3 sequence is CASSPNRDRYNEQFF. The CDR3, as DNA: TGTGCCAGCAGCCCAAACCGGGACAGATACAATGAGCAGTTCTTC.

The chain joins TRBV9 to TRBJ1-5; D is undetermined. V lost 0 bases, J lost 3 bases, and 7 bases lay in between. The CDR3 length is 14 residues. Germline V lookup: CDR1 SGDLS, CDR2 YYNGEE. In DNA form, the CDR3 reads TGTGCCAGCAGCGTAGGCAGTTCCAATCAGCCCCAGCATTTT. Translating gives CASSVGSSNQPQHF. The entire variable domain, with the rest obtained from reference TRBV9 and TRBJ1-5, is as follows: DSGVTQTPKHLITATGQRVTLRCSPRSGDLSVYWYQQSLDQGLQFLIQYYNGEERAKGNILERFSAQQFPDLHSELNLSSLELGDSALYFCASSVGSSNQPQHFGDGTRLSIL.

This clone came up a few times. The chain carries TRBV29-1 and TRBJ2-1, with 12 nucleotides matching TRBD2. The trim removed 5 bases at V and 10 bases at J, leaving 12 bases unmatched. Germline V CDR1 and CDR2: SQVTM, ANQGSEA. The CDR3 extends over 15 amino acids. The chain's CDR3 is CSVTWTSGKNREQFF. CDR3 DNA: TGCAGCGTTACATGGACTAGCGGGAAAAATAGGGAGCAGTTCTTC.

This sequence joins TRBV7-3 and TRBJ2-7, with 12 nucleotides matching TRBD2. This CDR3 is built from 16 residues. The V gene end was trimmed by 5 bases and the J gene end by 6 bases; junction bases not matched to a gene: 11. Germline V CDR1 and CDR2: SGHTA, FQGTGA. The CDR3 sequence is CASSLGATSGRSEQYF. In DNA form, the CDR3 reads TGTGCCAGCAGCCTAGGGGCGACTAGCGGGAGATCCGAGCAGTACTTC. The full variable domain, its missing parts supplied by reference TRBV7-3 and TRBJ2-7, is GAGVSQTPSNKVTEKGKYVELRCDPISGHTALYWYRQSLGQGPEFLIYFQGTGAADDSGLPNDRFFAVRPEGSVSTLKIQRTERGDSAVYLCASSLGATSGRSEQYFGPGTRLTVT.

This clone showed up just a few times. The V call is TRBV29-1, the J call TRBJ2-5, with D possibly matching TRBD2 (7 bases). The CDR3 is made up of 14 amino acids. The germline CDR1 and CDR2 sequences are SQVTM and ANQGSEA. With 2 bases removed from V and 5 bases from J, the gap between germline ends came to 15 bases. The CDR3 protein is CSVERGAGGETQYF. CDR3 in DNA: TGCAGCGTTGAACGGGGGGCCGGGGGGGAGACCCAGTACTTC.

This chain connects TRBV5-6 to TRBJ2-1; D remains unclear. This CDR3 has 15 residues. V dropped 2 bases and J dropped 6 bases, with 15 bases sitting between them. Per germline, CDR1 SGHDT and CDR2 YYEEEE. CDR3 in amino acids: CASSFLSITGNEQFF. The CDR3, as DNA: TGTGCCAGCAGCTTTTTATCAATCACCGGCAATGAGCAGTTCTTC.

This clone was found a few times. This sequence joins TRBV4-2 and TRBJ2-5, with 12 bases identical to TRBD2. Germline V gene sequence: CDR1 LGHNA, CDR2 YNFKEQ. The V segment lost 2 bases and the J segment 1 base; nucleotides outside the gene matches: 2. The CDR3 is 16 amino acids. CDR3 amino acids: CASSQRLAGAQETQYF. CDR3 DNA sequence: TGTGCCAGCAGCCAACGACTAGCGGGAGCCCAAGAGACCCAGTACTTC.

This clone has a handful of counts. The chain employs TRBV6-5 and TRBJ2-1; 13 bases fit TRBD2. This CDR3 region has 15 residues. V lost 4 bases and J lost 10; bases outside the gene matches: 7. Looked up from germline, CDR1 is MNHEY and CDR2 is SVGAGI. CDR3 residues: CASSFGLAGVGEQFF. DNA for the CDR3: TGTGCCAGCAGTTTCGGACTAGCGGGAGTAGGGGAGCAGTTCTTC.

The chain links TRBV5-4 to TRBJ2-3, with D possibly matching TRBD1 (5 bases). V lost 6 bases, J lost 3 bases, and 14 bases lay in between. Germline assignment: CDR1 SGHNT and CDR2 YYREEE (reference sequence). The CDR3 is made up of 14 amino acids. The CDR3 sequence: CASKGYGKTDTQYF. The CDR3 nucleotides are TGTGCCAGCAAGGGGTATGGGAAGACAGATACGCAGTATTTT.

V usage is TRBV30 and J usage is TRBJ1-1; D is unresolved. This CDR3 has 11 amino acids. V shed 2 bases and J shed 9 bases, with 10 bases lying between them. Germline V gene lookup returns CDR1 GTSNPN and CDR2 SVGIG (reference sequence). CDR3 in amino acids: CAWSHELQAFF. The CDR3 coding sequence is TGTGCCTGGAGTCACGAGTTACAAGCTTTCTTT.

This clone was seen a few times. This chain links TRBV10-3 with TRBJ2-1, with 8 bases lining up with TRBD2. Germline-derived CDR1 and CDR2 are ENHRY and SYGVKD. This CDR3 has 15 residues. V dropped 7 bases and J dropped 2; count of bases not matched to a gene: 7. Here the CDR3 DNA reads TGTGCCATCACCCCAACTAGCGGAACCTACAATGAGCAGTTCTTC. Its protein is CAITPTSGTYNEQFF.

V is TRBV2 and J is TRBJ1-5, with a tentative D call TRBD1 (5 bases). The V and J ends lost 5 bases and 7 bases respectively, with 18 bases between them. The CDR3 runs 15 residues. The germline V gene has CDR1 SNHLY and CDR2 FYNNEI. The CDR3 nucleotides read TGTGCCAGCAGTCCAATTCCGGGGGTGGGACAGCCCCAGCATTTT. Translation: CASSPIPGVGQPQHF.

Here the CDR3 DNA reads TGTGCCTGGAGTGCACAGGGGGATCAGCCCCAGCATTTT. It specifies CAWSAQGDQPQHF. V gene TRBV30 combines with J gene TRBJ1-5; 8 bases are a match to TRBD1. The CDR3 consists of 13 residues. Per germline, CDR1 GTSNPN and CDR2 SVGIG (reference sequence). The V segment lost 1 base and the J segment 5 bases; nucleotides outside the gene matches: 1.